A single sample gave rise to the 17 T cell receptor beta chains below, sequenced in a study of blood T cell repertoires in COVID-19. Produced via immunoSEQ multiplex PCR; TCRdb's table is partial and in-frame only. Among 250,000 to 350,000 clones listed, 80% to 85% were seen once. The sample comprised peripheral blood. Receptors were obtained from an older person with COVID-19, enrolled during active disease.

The chain employs TRBV5-4 and TRBJ1-1, with D hard to call. CDR1 and CDR2 from the germline V gene are SGHNT and YYREEE (reference sequence). V lost 0 bases to trimming and J lost 3 bases, with 12 bases between them. CDR3 length: 15 amino acids. The CDR3 sequence is CASSLVGFSDTEAFF. The CDR3 DNA reads as TGTGCCAGCAGCTTGGTTGGTTTCTCGGACACTGAAGCTTTCTTT.

The rearrangement joins TRBV12-5 to TRBJ2-3; 8 bases are shared with TRBD2. This CDR3 contains 16 residues. V gave up 5 bases and J gave up 4 bases; unmatched junction bases: 11. Looked up from germline, CDR1 is LGHNT and CDR2 is FRNRAP. The CDR3 DNA reads TGTGCTAGTGGTCCCGGCACGGGACTAGGGTCAGATACGCAGTATTTT. Its translation is CASGPGTGLGSDTQYF.

The J gene is TRBJ1-6, the V gene TRBV28, with 8 positions matching TRBD1. This CDR3 is 16 amino acids long. Germline V gives CDR1 MDHEN, CDR2 SYDVKM. With V trimmed by 5 bases and J by 7 bases, 10 bases remained unmatched. The CDR3 loop is CASSQEQGVFNSPLHF. The CDR3 DNA follows: TGTGCCAGCAGTCAAGAACAGGGGGTTTTCAATTCACCCCTCCACTTT.

This clone appeared a single time. The gene calls are TRBV7-8 and TRBJ2-2, with a weak D call TRBD2 (6 bases). Trimming removed 0 bases from V and 8 bases from J, with 19 bases in between. CDR1 SGHVS and CDR2 FQNEAQ come from the germline V gene. The CDR3 is 17 residues long. CDR3 in amino acids: CASSLASGAQTRGELFF. DNA for the CDR3: TGTGCCAGCAGCTTAGCTAGCGGCGCCCAAACCCGGGGGGAGCTGTTTTTT.

The J gene is TRBJ2-3, the V gene TRBV5-6; 8 bases fit TRBD2. The CDR3 is made up of 15 amino acids. Germline CDR1 reads SGHDT; CDR2 reads YYEEEE. Trimming at V came to 2 bases and at J to 4 bases, leaving 6 bases not matched to a gene. The CDR3 bases are TGTGCCAGCAGCTTTACGGGGGGGCGCGCAGATACGCAGTATTTT. It codes for CASSFTGGRADTQYF.

The V call is TRBV6-4, the J call TRBJ2-2; 11 bases are shared with TRBD1. Unmatched junction bases numbered 4, after V lost 5 bases and J lost 5 bases. The germline CDR1 and CDR2 sequences are MRHNA and SNTAGT. This CDR3 region has 15 residues. The CDR3 nucleotides are TGTGCCAGCAGTCCCGGGACAGGGGGAACCGGGGAGCTGTTTTTT. Encoded protein: CASSPGTGGTGELFF.

This clone was detected a few times. The chain recombines TRBV5-6 with TRBJ2-2; D is perhaps TRBD1 (6 bases). This CDR3 contains 18 residues. Trimming cost V 0 bases and J 4 bases, with 19 bases left between them. Germline assignment: CDR1 SGHDT and CDR2 YYEEEE. CDR3 coding DNA: TGTGCCAGCAGCTTGGCAGGGTCTGGGGGCTTGAGCACCGGGGAGCTGTTTTTT. It specifies CASSLAGSGGLSTGELFF.

This chain joins TRBV20-1 and TRBJ1-2; possibly TRBD1 for D (6 bases). The ends were cut back, 6 bases at V and 7 bases at J, with 12 bases in the middle. Germline V gene data show CDR1 as DFQATT and CDR2 as SNEGSKA (reference sequence). CDR3 length: 11 residues. CDR3 DNA sequence: TGCAGTGCGACACAGGGTAGTGGCTACACCTTC. Translation gives CSATQGSGYTF.

The chain couples TRBV5-1 to TRBJ2-1; weak D call: TRBD1 (5 bases). Germline CDR1 reads SGHRS; CDR2 reads YFSETQ. This CDR3 is built from 16 residues. Deletions cut 1 base from V and 7 bases from J, with 18 bases between. DNA for the CDR3: TGCGCCAGCAGCTTGCAGGGTGCGGCAGGGAATAATGAGCAGTTCTTC. This encodes CASSLQGAAGNNEQFF.

The rearrangement uses TRBV7-9 and TRBJ2-7, with a weak D call TRBD1 (6 bases). This CDR3 region has 15 residues. V lost 3 bases and J lost 0, with 12 bases in between. The germline V gene has CDR1 SEHNR and CDR2 FQNEAQ (reference sequence). This CDR3 reads CASSFVEGGSYEQYF. CDR3 coding DNA: TGTGCCAGCAGCTTCGTGGAAGGGGGCTCCTACGAGCAGTACTTC.

The chain is built from TRBV28 and TRBJ1-5; a possible D gene is TRBD1 (6 bases). With 6 bases removed from V and 4 bases from J, the gap between germline ends came to 13 bases. This CDR3 region has 14 residues. The germline V gene encodes CDR1 MDHEN and CDR2 SYDVKM. The CDR3 loop is CASSKGGTNQPQHF. Written as DNA, the CDR3 is TGTGCCAGCAGCAAAGGGGGAACAAATCAGCCCCAGCATTTT. Full variable domain (rest looked up from reference TRBV28 and TRBJ1-5): DVKVTQSSRYLVKRTGEKVFLECVQDMDHENMFWYRQDPGLGLRLIYFSYDVKMKEKGDIPEGYSVSREKKERFSLILESASTNQTSMYLCASSKGGTNQPQHFGDGTRLSIL.

Here the CDR3 DNA reads TGTGCCAGCAGCGCCGGGGGGACAGGAGTCCACGAGCAGTACTTC. Its translation: CASSAGGTGVHEQYF. The J gene is TRBJ2-7, the V gene TRBV9; D may be TRBD1 (8 bases). V lost 3 bases, J lost 5 bases, and 18 bases lay in between. CDR1 SGDLS and CDR2 YYNGEE come from the germline V gene. This CDR3 is built from 15 residues.

The chain carries TRBV18 and TRBJ2-5, with D unclear. Germline CDR1 reads KGHSH; CDR2 reads LQKENI. The V and J ends lost 3 bases and 1 base respectively, with 12 bases between them. CDR3 length: 15 amino acids. The CDR3 protein is CASSPPSAGQETQYF. The CDR3 coding sequence is TGTGCCAGCTCACCCCCGTCGGCAGGCCAAGAGACCCAGTACTTC. Full variable domain (rest looked up from reference TRBV18 and TRBJ2-5): NAGVMQNPRHLVRRRGQEARLRCSPMKGHSHVYWYRQLPEEGLKFMVYLQKENIIDESGMPKERFSAEFPKEGPSILRIQQVVRGDSAAYFCASSPPSAGQETQYFGPGTRLLVL.

The rearrangement uses TRBV27 and TRBJ2-2, with a possible D match to TRBD1 (6 bases). CDR3 length: 17 residues. V lost 0 bases and J lost 3, with 14 bases in between. In germline, CDR1 is MNHEY, CDR2 SMNVEV (reference sequence). The CDR3, as DNA: TGTGCCAGCAGTTTATCAAGGCGCCAGGGGTACACCGGGGAGCTGTTTTTT. This sequence encodes CASSLSRRQGYTGELFF.

This clone appeared a single time. The rearrangement links TRBV27 to TRBJ1-2, with a tentative D call TRBD1 (5 bases). Deletions cut 3 bases from V and 1 base from J, with 9 bases between. Looked up from germline, CDR1 is MNHEY and CDR2 is SMNVEV (reference sequence). The CDR3 totals 14 residues. The CDR3 is CASSFQGGNYGYTF. As DNA, the CDR3 is TGTGCCAGCAGTTTCCAGGGAGGTAACTATGGCTACACCTTC.

The chain has TRBV11-3 and TRBJ2-5; 8 nucleotides line up with TRBD2. The CDR3 length is 12 residues. Germline V gives CDR1 SGHNT, CDR2 YENEEA. The V segment lost 4 bases and the J segment 5 bases; nucleotides outside the gene matches: 0. In DNA, the CDR3 is TGTGCCAGCAGCTCGGGGGGGGAGACCCAGTACTTC. Its translation: CASSSGGETQYF. The full variable domain, its missing parts supplied by reference TRBV11-3 and TRBJ2-5, is EAGVVQSPRYKIIEKKQPVAFWCNPISGHNTLYWYLQNLGQGPELLIRYENEEAVDDSQLPKDRFSAERLKGVDSTLKIQPAELGDSAVYLCASSSGGETQYFGPGTRLLVL.

The rearrangement uses TRBV20-1 and TRBJ2-3; 7 nucleotides match TRBD1. Germline CDR1 reads DFQATT; CDR2 reads SNEGSKA (reference sequence). Trimming at V came to 6 bases and at J to 6 bases, leaving 3 bases not matched to a gene. This CDR3 contains 11 residues. For the CDR3, the DNA is TGCAGTGCCGACAGGGAGGATACGCAGTATTTT. This gives the protein CSADREDTQYF.